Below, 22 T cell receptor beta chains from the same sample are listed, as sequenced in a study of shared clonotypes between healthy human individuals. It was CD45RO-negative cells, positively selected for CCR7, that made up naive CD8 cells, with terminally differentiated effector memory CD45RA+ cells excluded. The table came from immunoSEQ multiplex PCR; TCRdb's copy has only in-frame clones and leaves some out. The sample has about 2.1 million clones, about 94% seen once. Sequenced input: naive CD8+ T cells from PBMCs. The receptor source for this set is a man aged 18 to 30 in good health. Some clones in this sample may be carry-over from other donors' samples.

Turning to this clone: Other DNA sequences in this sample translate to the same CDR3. In nucleotides, the CDR3 is TGTGCCAGCAGTTCGTTTGCAGATACGCAGTATTTT. Encoded protein: CASSSFADTQYF. This chain links TRBV27 with TRBJ2-3; D not resolved. The CDR3 totals 12 residues. Germline CDR1 and CDR2: MNHEY and SMNVEV (reference sequence). V lost 4 bases to trimming and J lost 4 bases, with 6 bases between them.

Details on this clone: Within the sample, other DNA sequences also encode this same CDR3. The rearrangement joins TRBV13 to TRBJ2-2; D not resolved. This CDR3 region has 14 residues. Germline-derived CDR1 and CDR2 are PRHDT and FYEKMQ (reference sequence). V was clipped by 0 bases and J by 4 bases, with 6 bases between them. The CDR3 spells CASSLGGSTGELFF. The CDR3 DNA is TGTGCCAGCAGCTTAGGCGGAAGCACCGGGGAGCTGTTTTTT.

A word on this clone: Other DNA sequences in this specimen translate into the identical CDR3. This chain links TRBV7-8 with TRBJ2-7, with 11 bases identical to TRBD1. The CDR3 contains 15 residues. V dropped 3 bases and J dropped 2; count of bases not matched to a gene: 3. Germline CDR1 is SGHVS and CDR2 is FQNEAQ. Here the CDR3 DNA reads TGTGCCAGCAGCTTGGGGGGACAGGGGGCCTACGAGCAGTACTTC. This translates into CASSLGGQGAYEQYF.

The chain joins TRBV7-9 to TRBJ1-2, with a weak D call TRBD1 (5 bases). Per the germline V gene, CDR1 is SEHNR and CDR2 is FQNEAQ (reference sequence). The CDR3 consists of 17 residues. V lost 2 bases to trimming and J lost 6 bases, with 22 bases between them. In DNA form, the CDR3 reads TGTGCCAGCAGCTTACCAGGAAGAGGGGCCCCGAAGGATGGCTACACCTTC. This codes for CASSLPGRGAPKDGYTF.

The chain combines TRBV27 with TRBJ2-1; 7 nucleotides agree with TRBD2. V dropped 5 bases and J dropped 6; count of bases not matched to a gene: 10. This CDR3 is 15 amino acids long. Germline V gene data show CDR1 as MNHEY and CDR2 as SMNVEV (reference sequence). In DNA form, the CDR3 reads TGTGCCAGCAGTGTCTCGGCGGGAGTAAGCAATGAGCAGTTCTTC. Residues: CASSVSAGVSNEQFF.

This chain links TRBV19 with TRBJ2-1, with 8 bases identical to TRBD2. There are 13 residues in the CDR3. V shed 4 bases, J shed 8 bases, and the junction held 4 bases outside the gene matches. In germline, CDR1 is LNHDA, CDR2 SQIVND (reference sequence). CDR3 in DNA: TGTGCCAGTAGTACCAGCGGGAGCGATGAGCAGTTCTTC. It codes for CASSTSGSDEQFF.

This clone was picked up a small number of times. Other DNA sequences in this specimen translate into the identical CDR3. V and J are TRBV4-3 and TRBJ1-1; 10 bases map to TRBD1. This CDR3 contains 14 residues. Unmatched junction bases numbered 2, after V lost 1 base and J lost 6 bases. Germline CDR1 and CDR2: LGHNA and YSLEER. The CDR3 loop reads CASSQGDRGSEAFF. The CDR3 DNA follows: TGCGCCAGCAGCCAAGGGGACAGGGGCTCTGAAGCTTTCTTT.

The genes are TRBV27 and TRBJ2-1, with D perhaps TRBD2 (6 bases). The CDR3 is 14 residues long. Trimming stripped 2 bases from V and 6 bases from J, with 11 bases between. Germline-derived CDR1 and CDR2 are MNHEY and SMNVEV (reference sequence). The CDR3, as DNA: TGTGCCAGCAGTTTACTCGGGAGAGGCAATGAGCAGTTCTTC. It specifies CASSLLGRGNEQFF.

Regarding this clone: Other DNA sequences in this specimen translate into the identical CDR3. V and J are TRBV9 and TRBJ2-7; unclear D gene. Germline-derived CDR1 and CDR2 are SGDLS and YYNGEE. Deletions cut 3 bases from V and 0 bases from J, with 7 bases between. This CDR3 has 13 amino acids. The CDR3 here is CASSGPSSYEQYF. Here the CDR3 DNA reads TGTGCCAGCAGCGGCCCCTCCTCCTACGAGCAGTACTTC.

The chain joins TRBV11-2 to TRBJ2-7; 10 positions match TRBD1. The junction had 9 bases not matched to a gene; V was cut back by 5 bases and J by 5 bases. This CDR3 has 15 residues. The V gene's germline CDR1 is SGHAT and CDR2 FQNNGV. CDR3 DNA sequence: TGTGCCAGCAGCCCCCGGGACAGGGGAAGGGACGAGCAGTACTTC. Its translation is CASSPRDRGRDEQYF. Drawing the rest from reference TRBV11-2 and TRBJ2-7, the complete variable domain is EAGVAQSPRYKIIEKRQSVAFWCNPISGHATLYWYQQILGQGPKLLIQFQNNGVVDDSQLPKDRFSAERLKGVDSTLKIQPAKLEDSAVYLCASSPRDRGRDEQYFGPGTRLTVT.

The CDR3 DNA follows: TGTGCCAGCACCCCTGGGGGAGACATTCAGTACTTC. Its translation is CASTPGGDIQYF. This chain connects TRBV27 to TRBJ2-4; tentatively, D is TRBD1 or TRBD2 (5 bases each). The germline V gene encodes CDR1 MNHEY and CDR2 SMNVEV (reference sequence). V shed 7 bases and J shed 8 bases, with 12 bases lying between them. The CDR3 contains 12 residues.

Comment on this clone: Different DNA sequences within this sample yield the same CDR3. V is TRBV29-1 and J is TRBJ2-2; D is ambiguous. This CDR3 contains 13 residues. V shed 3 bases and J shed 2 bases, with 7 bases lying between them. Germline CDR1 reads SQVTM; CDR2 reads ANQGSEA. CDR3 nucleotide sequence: TGCAGCGTTGACCGGCCAAACACCGGGGAGCTGTTTTTT. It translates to CSVDRPNTGELFF.

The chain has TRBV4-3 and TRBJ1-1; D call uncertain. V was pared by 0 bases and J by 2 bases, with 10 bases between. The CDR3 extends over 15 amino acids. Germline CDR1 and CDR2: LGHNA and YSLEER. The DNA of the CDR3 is TGCGCCAGCAGCCAAGATCGGCTTGATAACACTGAAGCTTTCTTT. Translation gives CASSQDRLDNTEAFF.

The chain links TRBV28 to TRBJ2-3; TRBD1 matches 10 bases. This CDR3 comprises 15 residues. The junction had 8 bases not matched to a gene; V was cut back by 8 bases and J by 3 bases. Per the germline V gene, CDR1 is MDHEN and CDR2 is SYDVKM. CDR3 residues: CASGSRQGATDTQYF. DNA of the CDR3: TGTGCCAGCGGGTCTCGACAGGGGGCAACAGATACGCAGTATTTT. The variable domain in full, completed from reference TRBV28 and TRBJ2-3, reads DVKVTQSSRYLVKRTGEKVFLECVQDMDHENMFWYRQDPGLGLRLIYFSYDVKMKEKGDIPEGYSVSREKKERFSLILESASTNQTSMYLCASGSRQGATDTQYFGPGTRLTVL.

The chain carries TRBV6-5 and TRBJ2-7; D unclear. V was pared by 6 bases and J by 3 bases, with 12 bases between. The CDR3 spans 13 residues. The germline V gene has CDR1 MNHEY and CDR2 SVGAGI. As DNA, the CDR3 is TGTGCCAGCAGCCCAAGCCTCCACTACGAGCAGTACTTC. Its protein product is CASSPSLHYEQYF.

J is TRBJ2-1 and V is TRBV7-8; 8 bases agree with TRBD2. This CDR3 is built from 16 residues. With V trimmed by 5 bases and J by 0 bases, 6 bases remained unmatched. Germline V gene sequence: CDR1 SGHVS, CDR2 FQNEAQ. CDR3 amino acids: CASSISLAGSYNEQFF. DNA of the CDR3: TGTGCCAGCAGCATTAGTCTAGCGGGCTCCTACAATGAGCAGTTCTTC. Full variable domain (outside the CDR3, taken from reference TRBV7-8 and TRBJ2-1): GAGVSQSPRYKVAKRGQDVALRCDPISGHVSLFWYQQALGQGPEFLTYFQNEAQLDKSGLPSDRFFAERPEGSVSTLKIQRTQQEDSAVYLCASSISLAGSYNEQFFGPGTRLTVL.

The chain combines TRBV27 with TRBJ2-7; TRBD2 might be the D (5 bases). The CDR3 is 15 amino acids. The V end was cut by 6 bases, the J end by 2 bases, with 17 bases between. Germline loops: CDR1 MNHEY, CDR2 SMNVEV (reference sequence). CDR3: CASRLFNGIPYEQYF. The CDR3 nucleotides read TGTGCCAGCAGACTATTTAACGGGATCCCCTACGAGCAGTACTTC.

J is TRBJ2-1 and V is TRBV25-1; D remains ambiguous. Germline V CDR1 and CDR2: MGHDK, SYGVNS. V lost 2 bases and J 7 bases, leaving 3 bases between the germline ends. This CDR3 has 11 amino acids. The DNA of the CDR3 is TGTGCCAGCAGTGAACAAAATGAGCAGTTCTTC. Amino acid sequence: CASSEQNEQFF. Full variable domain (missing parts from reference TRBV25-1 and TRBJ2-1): EADIYQTPRYLVIGTGKKITLECSQTMGHDKMYWYQQDPGMELHLIHYSYGVNSTEKGDLSSESTVSRIRTEHFPLTLESARPSHTSQYLCASSEQNEQFFGPGTRLTVL.

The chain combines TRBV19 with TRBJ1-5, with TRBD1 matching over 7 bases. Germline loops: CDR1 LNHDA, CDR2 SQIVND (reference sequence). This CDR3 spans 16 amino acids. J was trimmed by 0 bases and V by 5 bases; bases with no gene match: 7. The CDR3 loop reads CASSPWTGDSNQPQHF. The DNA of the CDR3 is TGTGCCAGTAGTCCTTGGACAGGAGATAGCAATCAGCCCCAGCATTTT.

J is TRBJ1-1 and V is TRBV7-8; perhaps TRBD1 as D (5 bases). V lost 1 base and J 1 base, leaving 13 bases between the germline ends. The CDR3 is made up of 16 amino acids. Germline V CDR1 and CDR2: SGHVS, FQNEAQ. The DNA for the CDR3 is TGTGCCAGCAGCTTAGTGCAGGGTAGGGCGAACACTGAAGCTTTCTTT. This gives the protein CASSLVQGRANTEAFF.

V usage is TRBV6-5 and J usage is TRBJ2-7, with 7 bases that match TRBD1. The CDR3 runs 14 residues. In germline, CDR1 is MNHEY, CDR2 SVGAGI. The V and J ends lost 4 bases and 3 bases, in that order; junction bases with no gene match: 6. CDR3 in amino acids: CASSFGQAGYEQYF. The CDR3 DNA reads TGTGCCAGCAGTTTTGGACAGGCAGGCTACGAGCAGTACTTC.

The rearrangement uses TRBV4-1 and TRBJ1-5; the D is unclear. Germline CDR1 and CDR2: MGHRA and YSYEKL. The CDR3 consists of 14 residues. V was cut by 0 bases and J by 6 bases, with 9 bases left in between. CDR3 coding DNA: TGCGCCAGCAGCCAAGATAGGAGCTCTCAGCCCCAGCATTTT. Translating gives CASSQDRSSQPQHF.